This T cell receptor beta chain is from a study of blood T cell repertoires in COVID-19. Study-wide context: Acute and convalescent COVID-19 samples came from the United States, Italy and Spain.

Germline V gives CDR1 SGHRS, CDR2 YFSETQ. The CDR3 contains 15 residues. V trimming: 0 bases; J trimming: 7 bases; junction bases outside the gene matches: 4. As handled by the study authors: Researchers report that nucleated cell counts were estimated from reference gene primer amplification. The method was immunoSEQ multiplex PCR; TCRdb's version includes in-frame clones alone and lacks a portion of them. D and trimming were read from the DNA, whereas the V and J calls and clone size are those reported in that table. The sample yields more than 300,000 clones, about 88% seen once. Those who participated ranged in age from roughly 18 to 100 years and resided in about two dozen US areas. Participant-given clinical history determined each cohort assignment.

The gene calls are TRBV5-1 and TRBJ1-2; 12 nucleotides line up with TRBD1. This TCR was recovered from a young woman who had recovered from COVID-19. Sequenced material: PBMCs or T cells enriched from blood (not recorded which). CDR3 sequence (DNA): TGCGCCAGCAGCTTGGAGGGACAGGGGGCAGGTGGCTACACCTTC. Translated: CASSLEGQGAGGYTF.